Reported below is one T cell receptor (beta chain). Its antigen is not identified. This sample was taken from a study of cytomegalovirus exposure and HLA in healthy donors. Broader study findings: Fewer N-insertions (relative to the approximately 670-donor mean) were reportedly seen in an Asian-associated ancestry cluster in a later analysis.

The germline V gene has CDR1 KGHSY and CDR2 FQNENV. Trimming took 2 bases from V and 3 from J, leaving 8 bases between them. This CDR3 has 13 amino acids. The PCR used 60 Vbeta and 13 Jbeta primers. Sequencing was performed with immunoSEQ multiplex PCR; in TCRdb, only in-frame clones are kept and a portion is missing. The table shows about 160,000 clones, with 65% to 80% occurring only once. The rearrangement links TRBV16 to TRBJ2-7; a weak D match, TRBD2 (5 bases). Sequenced material: PBMCs. The receptor was derived from a woman in her forties or fifties in good health and CMV-seropositive. The CDR3: CASSQSGGYEQYF. CDR3 DNA: TGTGCCAGCAGCCAAAGCGGAGGCTACGAGCAGTACTTC. Full variable domain (missing parts from reference TRBV16 and TRBJ2-7): GEEVAQTPKHLVRGEGQKAKLYCAPIKGHSYVFWYQQVLKNEFKFLISFQNENVFDETGMPKERFSAKCLPNSPCSLEIQATKLEDSAVYFCASSQSGGYEQYFGPGTRLTVT.